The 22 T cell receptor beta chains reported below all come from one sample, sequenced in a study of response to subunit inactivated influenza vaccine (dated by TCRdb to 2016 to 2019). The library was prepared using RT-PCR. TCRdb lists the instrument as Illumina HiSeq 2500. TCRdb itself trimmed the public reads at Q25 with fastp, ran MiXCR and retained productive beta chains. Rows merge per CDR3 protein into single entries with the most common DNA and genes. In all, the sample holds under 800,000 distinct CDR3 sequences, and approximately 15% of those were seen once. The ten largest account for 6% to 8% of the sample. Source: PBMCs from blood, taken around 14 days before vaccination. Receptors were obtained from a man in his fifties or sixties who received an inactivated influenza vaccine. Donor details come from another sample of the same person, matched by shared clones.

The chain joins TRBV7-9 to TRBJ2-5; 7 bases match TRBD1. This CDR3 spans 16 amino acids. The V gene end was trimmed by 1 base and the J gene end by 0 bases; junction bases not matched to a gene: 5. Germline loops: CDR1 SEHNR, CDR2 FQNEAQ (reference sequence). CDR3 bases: TGTGCCAGCAGCTTAGGAGGGGGCGCTCACCAAGAGACCCAGTACTTC. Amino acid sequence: CASSLGGGAHQETQYF.

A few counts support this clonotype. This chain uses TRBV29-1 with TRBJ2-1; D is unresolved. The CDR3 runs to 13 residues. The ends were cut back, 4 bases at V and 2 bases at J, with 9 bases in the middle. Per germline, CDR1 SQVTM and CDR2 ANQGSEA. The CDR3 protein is CSVALVPYNEQFF. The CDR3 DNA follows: TGCAGCGTTGCTTTAGTACCCTACAATGAGCAGTTCTTC.

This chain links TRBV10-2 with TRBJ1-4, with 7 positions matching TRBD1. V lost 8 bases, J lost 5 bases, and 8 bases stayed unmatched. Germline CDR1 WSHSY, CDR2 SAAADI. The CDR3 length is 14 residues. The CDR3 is CASSLPGQNEKLFF. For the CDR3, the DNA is TGCGCCAGCTCCCTACCGGGACAGAATGAAAAACTGTTTTTT.

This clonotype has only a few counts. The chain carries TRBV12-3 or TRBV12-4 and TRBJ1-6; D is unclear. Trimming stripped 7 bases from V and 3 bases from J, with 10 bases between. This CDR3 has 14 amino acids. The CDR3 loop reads CASTRTLYNSPLHF. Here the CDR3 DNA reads TGTGCCAGCACCCGGACCCTCTATAATTCACCCCTCCACTTT.

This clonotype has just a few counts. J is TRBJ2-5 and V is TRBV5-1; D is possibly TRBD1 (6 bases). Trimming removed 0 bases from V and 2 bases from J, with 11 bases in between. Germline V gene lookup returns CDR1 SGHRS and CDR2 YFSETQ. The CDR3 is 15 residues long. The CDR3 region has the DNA TGCGCCAGCAGCTTGGTTCAGGGGAGTCAAGAGACCCAGTACTTC. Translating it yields CASSLVQGSQETQYF. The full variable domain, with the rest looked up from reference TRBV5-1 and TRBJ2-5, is KAGVTQTPRYLIKTRGQQVTLSCSPISGHRSVSWYQQTPGQGLQFLFEYFSETQRNKGNFPGRFSGRQFSNSRSEMNVSTLELGDSALYLCASSLVQGSQETQYFGPGTRLLVL.

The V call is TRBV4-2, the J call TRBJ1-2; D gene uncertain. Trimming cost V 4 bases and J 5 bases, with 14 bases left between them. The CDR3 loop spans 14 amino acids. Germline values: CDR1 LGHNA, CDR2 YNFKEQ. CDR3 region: CASSLHGSRYGYTF. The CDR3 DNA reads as TGTGCCAGCAGCCTCCACGGGAGTCGGTATGGCTACACCTTC.

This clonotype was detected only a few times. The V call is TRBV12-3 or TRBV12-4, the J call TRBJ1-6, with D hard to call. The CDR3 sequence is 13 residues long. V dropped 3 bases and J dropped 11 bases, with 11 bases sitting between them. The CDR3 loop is CASSFRWQPPLHF. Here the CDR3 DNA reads TGTGCCAGCAGTTTTCGCTGGCAACCACCCCTCCACTTT.

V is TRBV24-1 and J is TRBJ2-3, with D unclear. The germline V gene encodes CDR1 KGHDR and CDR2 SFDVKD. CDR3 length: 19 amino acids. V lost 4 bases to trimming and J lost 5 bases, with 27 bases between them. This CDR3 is CATSEAPRYLSPYRDTQYF. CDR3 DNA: TGTGCCACCAGTGAGGCCCCGAGGTACCTTTCTCCCTACAGAGATACGCAGTATTTT.

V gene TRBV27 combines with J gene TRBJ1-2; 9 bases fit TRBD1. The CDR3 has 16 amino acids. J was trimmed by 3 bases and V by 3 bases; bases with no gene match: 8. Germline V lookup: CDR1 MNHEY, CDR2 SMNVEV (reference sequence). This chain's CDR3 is CASSFNDRGTYYGYTF. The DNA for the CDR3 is TGTGCCAGCAGTTTCAATGACAGGGGGACATACTATGGCTACACCTTC.

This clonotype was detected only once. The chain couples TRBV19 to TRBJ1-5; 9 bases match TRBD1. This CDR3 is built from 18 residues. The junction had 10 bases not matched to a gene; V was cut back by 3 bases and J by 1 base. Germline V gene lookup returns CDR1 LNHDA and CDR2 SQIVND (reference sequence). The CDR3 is CASSMAGQGGGSNQPQHF. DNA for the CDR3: TGTGCCAGTAGTATGGCGGGACAGGGCGGAGGAAGCAATCAGCCCCAGCATTTT.

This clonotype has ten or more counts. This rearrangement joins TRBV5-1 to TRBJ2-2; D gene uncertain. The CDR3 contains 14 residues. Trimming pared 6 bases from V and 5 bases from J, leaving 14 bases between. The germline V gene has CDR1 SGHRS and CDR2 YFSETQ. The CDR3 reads CASNVGQVTGELFF. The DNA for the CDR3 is TGCGCCAGCAATGTCGGGCAGGTGACCGGGGAGCTGTTTTTT. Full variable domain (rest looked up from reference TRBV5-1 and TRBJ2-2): KAGVTQTPRYLIKTRGQQVTLSCSPISGHRSVSWYQQTPGQGLQFLFEYFSETQRNKGNFPGRFSGRQFSNSRSEMNVSTLELGDSALYLCASNVGQVTGELFFGEGSRLTVL.

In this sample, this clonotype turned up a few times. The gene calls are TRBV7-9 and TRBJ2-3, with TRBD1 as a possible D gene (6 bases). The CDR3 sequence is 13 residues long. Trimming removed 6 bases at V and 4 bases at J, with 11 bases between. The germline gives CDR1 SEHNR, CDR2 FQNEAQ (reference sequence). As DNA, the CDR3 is TGTGCCAGCAGTGCTACAGGGCCAGATACGCAGTATTTT. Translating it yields CASSATGPDTQYF. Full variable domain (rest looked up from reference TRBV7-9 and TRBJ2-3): DTGVSQNPRHKITKRGQNVTFRCDPISEHNRLYWYRQTLGQGPEFLTYFQNEAQLEKSRLLSDRFSAERPKGSFSTLEIQRTEQGDSAMYLCASSATGPDTQYFGPGTRLTVL.

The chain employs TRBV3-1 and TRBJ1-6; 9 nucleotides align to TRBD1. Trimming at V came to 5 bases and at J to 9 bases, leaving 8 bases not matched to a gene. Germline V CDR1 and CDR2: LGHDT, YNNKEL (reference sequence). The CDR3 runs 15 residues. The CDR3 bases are TGTGCCAGCAGCTTTCGGACAGGGGCTGGTTCACCCCTCCACTTT. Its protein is CASSFRTGAGSPLHF.

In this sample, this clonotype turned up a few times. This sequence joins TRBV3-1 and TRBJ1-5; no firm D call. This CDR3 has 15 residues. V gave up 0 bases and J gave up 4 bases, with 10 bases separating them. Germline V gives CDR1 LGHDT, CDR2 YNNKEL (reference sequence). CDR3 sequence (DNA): TGTGCCAGCAGCCAAGATTCAACGGGGAATCAGCCCCAGCATTTT. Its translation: CASSQDSTGNQPQHF.

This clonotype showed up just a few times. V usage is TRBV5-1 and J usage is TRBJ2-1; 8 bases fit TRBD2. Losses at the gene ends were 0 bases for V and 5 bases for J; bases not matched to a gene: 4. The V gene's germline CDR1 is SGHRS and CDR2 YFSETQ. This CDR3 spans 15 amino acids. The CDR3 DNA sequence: TGCGCCAGCAGCTTGGAGGTAGCGGGAAACAATGAGCAGTTCTTC. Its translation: CASSLEVAGNNEQFF.

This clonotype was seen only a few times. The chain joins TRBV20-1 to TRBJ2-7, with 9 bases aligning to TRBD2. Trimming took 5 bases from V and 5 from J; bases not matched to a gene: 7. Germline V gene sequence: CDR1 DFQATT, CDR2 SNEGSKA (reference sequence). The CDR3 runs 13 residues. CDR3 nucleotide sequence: TGCAGTGCTCCTCGTAGCGGGAGCCACGAGCAGTACTTC. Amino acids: CSAPRSGSHEQYF.

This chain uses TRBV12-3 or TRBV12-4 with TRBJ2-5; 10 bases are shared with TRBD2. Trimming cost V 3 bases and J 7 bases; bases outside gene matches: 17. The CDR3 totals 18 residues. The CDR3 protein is CASSLGPASGGSSGTQYF. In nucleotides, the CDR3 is TGTGCCAGCAGTTTGGGACCAGCTAGCGGGGGAAGCTCGGGGACCCAGTACTTC.

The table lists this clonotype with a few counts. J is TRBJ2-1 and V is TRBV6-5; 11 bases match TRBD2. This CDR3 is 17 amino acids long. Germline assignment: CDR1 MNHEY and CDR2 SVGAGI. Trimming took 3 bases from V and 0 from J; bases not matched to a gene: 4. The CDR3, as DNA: TGTGCCAGCAGTTATATTAGCGGGAGGGTCTCCTACAATGAGCAGTTCTTC. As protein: CASSYISGRVSYNEQFF.

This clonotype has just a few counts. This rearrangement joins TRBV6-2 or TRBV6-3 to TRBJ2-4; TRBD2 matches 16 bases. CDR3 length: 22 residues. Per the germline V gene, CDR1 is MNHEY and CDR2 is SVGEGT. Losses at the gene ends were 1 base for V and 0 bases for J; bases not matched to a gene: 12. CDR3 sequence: CASSYLGTGTSGGVLAKNIQYF. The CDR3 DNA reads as TGTGCCAGCAGTTACTTGGGTACCGGGACTAGCGGGGGGGTGCTAGCCAAAAACATTCAGTACTTC.

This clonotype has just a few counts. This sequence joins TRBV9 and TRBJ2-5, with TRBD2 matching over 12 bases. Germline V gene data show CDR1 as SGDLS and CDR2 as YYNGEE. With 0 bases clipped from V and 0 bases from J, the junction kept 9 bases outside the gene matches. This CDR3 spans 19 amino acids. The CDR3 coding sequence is TGTGCCAGCAGCGTAGGTAGGGGACTAGCGGGCCTGTACCAAGAGACCCAGTACTTC. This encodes CASSVGRGLAGLYQETQYF. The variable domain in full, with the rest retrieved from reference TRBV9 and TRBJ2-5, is DSGVTQTPKHLITATGQRVTLRCSPRSGDLSVYWYQQSLDQGLQFLIQYYNGEERAKGNILERFSAQQFPDLHSELNLSSLELGDSALYFCASSVGRGLAGLYQETQYFGPGTRLLVL.

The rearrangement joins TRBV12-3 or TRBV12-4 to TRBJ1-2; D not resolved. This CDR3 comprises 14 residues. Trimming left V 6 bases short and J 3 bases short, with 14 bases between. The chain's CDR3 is CASSPGPADYGYTF. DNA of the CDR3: TGTGCCAGCAGCCCCGGACCAGCGGACTATGGCTACACCTTC.

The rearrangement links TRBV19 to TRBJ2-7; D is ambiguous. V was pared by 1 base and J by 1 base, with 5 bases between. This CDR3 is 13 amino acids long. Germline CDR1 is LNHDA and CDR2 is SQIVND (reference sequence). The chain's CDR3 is CASSIGNSYEQYF. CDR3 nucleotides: TGTGCCAGTAGTATAGGGAATTCCTACGAGCAGTACTTC.